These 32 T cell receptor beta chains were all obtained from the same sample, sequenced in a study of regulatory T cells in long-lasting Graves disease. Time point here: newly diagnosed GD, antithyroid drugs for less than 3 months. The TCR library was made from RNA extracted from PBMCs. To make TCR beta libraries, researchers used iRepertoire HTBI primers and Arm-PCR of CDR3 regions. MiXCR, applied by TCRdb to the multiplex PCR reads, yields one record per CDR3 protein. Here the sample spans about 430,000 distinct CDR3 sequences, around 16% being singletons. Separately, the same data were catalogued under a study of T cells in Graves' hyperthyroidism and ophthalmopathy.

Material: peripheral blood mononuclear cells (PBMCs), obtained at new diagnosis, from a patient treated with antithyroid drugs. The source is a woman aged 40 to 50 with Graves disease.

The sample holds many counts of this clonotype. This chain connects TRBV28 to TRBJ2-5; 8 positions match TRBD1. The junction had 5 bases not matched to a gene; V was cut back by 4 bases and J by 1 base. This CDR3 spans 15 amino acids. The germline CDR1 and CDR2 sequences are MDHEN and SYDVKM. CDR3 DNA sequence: TGTGCCAGCAGTTCTCGAACAGGGGGCCAAGAGACCCAGTACTTC. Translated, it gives CASSSRTGGQETQYF.

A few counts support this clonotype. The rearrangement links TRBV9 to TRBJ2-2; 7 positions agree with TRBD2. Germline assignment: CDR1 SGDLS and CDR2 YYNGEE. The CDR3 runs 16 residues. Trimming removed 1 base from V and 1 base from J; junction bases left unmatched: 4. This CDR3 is CASSVPGGGNTGELFF. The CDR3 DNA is TGTGCCAGCAGCGTACCCGGCGGGGGGAACACCGGGGAGCTGTTTTTT.

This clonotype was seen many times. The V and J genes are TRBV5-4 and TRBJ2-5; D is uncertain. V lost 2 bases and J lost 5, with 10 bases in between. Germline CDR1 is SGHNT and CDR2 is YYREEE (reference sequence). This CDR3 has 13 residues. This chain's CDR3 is CASSLQPRETQYF. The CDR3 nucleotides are TGTGCCAGCAGCTTACAGCCCCGGGAGACCCAGTACTTC.

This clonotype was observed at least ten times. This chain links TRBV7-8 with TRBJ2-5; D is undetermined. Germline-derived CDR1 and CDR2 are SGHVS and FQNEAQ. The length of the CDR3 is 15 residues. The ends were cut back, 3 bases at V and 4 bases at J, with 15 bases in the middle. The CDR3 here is CASSLRTNPGETQYF. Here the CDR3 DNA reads TGTGCCAGCAGCTTGCGGACCAATCCTGGAGAGACCCAGTACTTC.

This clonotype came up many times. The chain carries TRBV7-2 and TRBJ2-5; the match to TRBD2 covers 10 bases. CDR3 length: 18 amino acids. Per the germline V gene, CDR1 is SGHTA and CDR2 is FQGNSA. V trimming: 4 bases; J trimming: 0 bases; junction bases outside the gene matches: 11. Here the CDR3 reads CASSSPPAGGLNQETQYF. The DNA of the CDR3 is TGTGCCAGCAGCTCCCCCCCAGCGGGAGGGTTGAACCAAGAGACCCAGTACTTC.

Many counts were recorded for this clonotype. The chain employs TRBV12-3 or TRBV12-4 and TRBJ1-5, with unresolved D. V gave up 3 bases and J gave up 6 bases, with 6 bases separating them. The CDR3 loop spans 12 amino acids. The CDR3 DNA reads TGTGCCAGCAGTTTTAACGTTCAGCCCCAGCATTTT. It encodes CASSFNVQPQHF.

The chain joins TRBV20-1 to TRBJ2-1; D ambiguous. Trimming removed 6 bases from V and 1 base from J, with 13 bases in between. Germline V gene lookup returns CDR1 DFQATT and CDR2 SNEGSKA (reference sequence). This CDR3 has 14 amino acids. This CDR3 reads CSATSPTSYNEQFF. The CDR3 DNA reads TGCAGTGCCACCTCCCCTACTTCCTACAATGAGCAGTTCTTC.

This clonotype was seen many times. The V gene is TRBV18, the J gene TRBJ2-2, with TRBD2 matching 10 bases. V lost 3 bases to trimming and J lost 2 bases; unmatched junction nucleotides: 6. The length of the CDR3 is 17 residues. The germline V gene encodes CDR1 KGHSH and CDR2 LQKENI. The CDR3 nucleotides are TGTGCCAGCTCACCCGATAGCGGGGGGTCTAACACCGGGGAGCTGTTTTTT. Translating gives CASSPDSGGSNTGELFF.

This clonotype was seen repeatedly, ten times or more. DNA of the CDR3: TGTGCCAGCGGGGTCGATTATCGGCCAGATACGCAGTATTTT. Translating it yields CASGVDYRPDTQYF. The rearrangement links TRBV12-3 or TRBV12-4 to TRBJ2-3; D uncertain. V was trimmed by 8 bases and J by 4 bases, leaving 16 bases between them. The CDR3 totals 14 residues.

The CDR3 sequence is CASSTGVTDTQYF. The CDR3 nucleotides are TGTGCCAGCAGTACGGGAGTTACAGATACGCAGTATTTT. The chain couples TRBV28 to TRBJ2-3, with D maybe TRBD2 (6 bases). The V gene lost 5 bases and the J gene lost 3 bases, with 9 bases spanning the gap. Germline V gene lookup returns CDR1 MDHEN and CDR2 SYDVKM. The CDR3 has 13 amino acids.

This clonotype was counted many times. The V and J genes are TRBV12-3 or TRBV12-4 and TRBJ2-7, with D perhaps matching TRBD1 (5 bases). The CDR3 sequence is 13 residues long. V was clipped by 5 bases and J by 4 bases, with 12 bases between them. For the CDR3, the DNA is TGTGCCAGCAGTGCCAGCAGGGATTACGAGCAGTACTTC. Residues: CASSASRDYEQYF.

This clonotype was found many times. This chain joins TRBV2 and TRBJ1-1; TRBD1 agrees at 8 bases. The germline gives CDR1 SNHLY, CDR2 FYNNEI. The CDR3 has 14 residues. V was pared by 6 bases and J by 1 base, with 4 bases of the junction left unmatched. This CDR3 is CASRAGQGNTEAFF. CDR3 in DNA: TGTGCCAGCAGGGCCGGACAGGGGAACACTGAAGCTTTCTTT.

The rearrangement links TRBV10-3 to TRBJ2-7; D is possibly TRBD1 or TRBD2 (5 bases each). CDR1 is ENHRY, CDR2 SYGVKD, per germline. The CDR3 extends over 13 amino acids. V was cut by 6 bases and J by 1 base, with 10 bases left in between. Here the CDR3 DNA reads TGTGCCATCAGGGGGGACCCGTCCTACGAGCAGTACTTC. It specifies CAIRGDPSYEQYF.

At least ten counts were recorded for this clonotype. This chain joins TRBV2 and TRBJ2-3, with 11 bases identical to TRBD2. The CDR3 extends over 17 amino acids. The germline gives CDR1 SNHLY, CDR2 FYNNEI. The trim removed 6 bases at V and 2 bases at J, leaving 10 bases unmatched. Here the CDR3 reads CASRGGLAGGYTDTQYF. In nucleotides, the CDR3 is TGTGCCAGCAGGGGGGGCCTAGCGGGAGGATACACAGATACGCAGTATTTT.

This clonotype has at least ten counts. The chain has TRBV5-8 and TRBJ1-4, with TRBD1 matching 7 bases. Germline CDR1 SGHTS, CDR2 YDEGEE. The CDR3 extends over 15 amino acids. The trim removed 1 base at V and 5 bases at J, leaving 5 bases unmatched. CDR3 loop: CASSLLGQMNEKLFF. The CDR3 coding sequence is TGTGCCAGCAGCTTGTTGGGACAGATGAATGAAAAACTGTTTTTT.

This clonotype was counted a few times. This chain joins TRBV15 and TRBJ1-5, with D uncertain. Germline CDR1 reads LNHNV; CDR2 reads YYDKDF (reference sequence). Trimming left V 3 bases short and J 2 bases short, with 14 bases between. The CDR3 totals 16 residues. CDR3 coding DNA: TGTGCCACCAGCAGTGCCCCAGTTGGGGGCAATCAGCCCCAGCATTTT. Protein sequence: CATSSAPVGGNQPQHF.

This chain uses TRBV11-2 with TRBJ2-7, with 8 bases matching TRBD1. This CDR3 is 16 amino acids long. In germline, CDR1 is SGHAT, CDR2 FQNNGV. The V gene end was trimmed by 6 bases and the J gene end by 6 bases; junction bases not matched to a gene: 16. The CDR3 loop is CASRQLWNRDRREQYF. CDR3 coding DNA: TGTGCCAGCAGGCAGCTATGGAACAGGGACAGGCGCGAGCAGTACTTC.

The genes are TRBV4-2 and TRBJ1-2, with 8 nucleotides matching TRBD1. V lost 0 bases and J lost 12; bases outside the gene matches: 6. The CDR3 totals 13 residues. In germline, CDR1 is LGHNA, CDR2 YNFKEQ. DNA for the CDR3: TGTGCCAGCAGCCAAGACGGACAGGGTGGGGACACCTTC. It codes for CASSQDGQGGDTF.

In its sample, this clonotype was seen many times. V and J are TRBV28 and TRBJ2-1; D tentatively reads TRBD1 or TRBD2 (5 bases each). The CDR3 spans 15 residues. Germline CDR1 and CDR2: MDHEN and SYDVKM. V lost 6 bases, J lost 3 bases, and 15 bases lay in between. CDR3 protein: CASRISGTDYNEQFF. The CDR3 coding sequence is TGTGCCAGCAGAATCTCCGGGACCGACTACAATGAGCAGTTCTTC.

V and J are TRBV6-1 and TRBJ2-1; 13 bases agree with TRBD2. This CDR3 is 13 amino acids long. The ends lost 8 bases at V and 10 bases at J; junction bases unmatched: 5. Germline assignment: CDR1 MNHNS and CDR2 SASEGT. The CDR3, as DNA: TGTGCCAGCGGACTAGCGGGAGAGTACGAGCAGTTCTTC. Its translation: CASGLAGEYEQFF.

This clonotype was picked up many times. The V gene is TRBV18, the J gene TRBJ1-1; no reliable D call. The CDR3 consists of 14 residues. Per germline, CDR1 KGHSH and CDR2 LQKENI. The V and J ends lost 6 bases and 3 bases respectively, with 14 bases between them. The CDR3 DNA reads TGTGCCAGCTCTCCAACCGTATTCGACACTGAAGCTTTCTTT. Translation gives CASSPTVFDTEAFF.

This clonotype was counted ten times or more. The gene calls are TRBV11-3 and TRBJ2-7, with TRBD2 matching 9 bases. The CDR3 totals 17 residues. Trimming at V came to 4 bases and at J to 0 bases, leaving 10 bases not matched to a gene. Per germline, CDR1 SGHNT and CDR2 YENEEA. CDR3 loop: CASSSKTLTSGSYEQYF. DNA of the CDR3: TGTGCCAGCAGCTCGAAGACCCTGACTAGCGGCTCCTACGAGCAGTACTTC. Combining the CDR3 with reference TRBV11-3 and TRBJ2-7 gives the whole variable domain EAGVVQSPRYKIIEKKQPVAFWCNPISGHNTLYWYLQNLGQGPELLIRYENEEAVDDSQLPKDRFSAERLKGVDSTLKIQPAELGDSAVYLCASSSKTLTSGSYEQYFGPGTRLTVT.

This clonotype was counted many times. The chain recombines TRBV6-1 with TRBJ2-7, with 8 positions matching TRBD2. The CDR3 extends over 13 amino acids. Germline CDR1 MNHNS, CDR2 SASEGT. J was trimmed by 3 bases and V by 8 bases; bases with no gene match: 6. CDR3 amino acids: CASSGGGNYEQYF. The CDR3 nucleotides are TGTGCCAGCTCGGGCGGGGGGAACTACGAGCAGTACTTC.

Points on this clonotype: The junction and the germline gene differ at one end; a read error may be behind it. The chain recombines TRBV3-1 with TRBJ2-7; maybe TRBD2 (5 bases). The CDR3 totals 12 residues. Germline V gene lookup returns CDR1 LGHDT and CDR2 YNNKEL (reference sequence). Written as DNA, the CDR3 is TGTGCCAGCGGCCAGGACTCGTACGAGCAGTACTTC. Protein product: CASGQDSYEQYF.

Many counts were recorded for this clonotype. The CDR3 here is CASSQDPSGHTGELFF. CDR3 sequence (DNA): TGTGCCAGCAGCCAAGACCCCAGCGGGCACACCGGGGAGCTGTTTTTT. V gene TRBV14 combines with J gene TRBJ2-2, with D perhaps matching TRBD2 (6 bases). The germline V and J ends were trimmed by 0 bases and 3 bases, with 11 bases remaining between them. Germline-derived CDR1 and CDR2 are SGHDN and FVKESK. The CDR3 has 16 residues.

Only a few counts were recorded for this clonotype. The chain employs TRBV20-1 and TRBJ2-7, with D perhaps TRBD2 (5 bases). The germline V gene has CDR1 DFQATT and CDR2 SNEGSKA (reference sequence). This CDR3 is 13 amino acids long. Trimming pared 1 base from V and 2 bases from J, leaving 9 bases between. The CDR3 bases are TGCAGTGCTAGAGGTGGACTCACCTACGAGCAGTACTTC. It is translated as CSARGGLTYEQYF.

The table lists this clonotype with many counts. The CDR3 DNA follows: TGTGCCAGCAGCCAAAACCTGCAGGGCTCGGGAGAGACCCAGTACTTC. This codes for CASSQNLQGSGETQYF. J is TRBJ2-5 and V is TRBV3-1, with a possible D match to TRBD1 (5 bases). The length of the CDR3 is 16 residues. The germline V and J ends were trimmed by 2 bases and 4 bases, with 17 bases remaining between them. Germline V gene data show CDR1 as LGHDT and CDR2 as YNNKEL (reference sequence).

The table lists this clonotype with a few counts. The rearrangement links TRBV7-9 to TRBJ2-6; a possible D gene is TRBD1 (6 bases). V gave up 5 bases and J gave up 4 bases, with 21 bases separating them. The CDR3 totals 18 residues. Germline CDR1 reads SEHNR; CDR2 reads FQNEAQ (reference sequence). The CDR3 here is CASSTRDTVVGGANVLTF. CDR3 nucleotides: TGTGCCAGCAGCACCCGGGACACCGTTGTTGGGGGGGCCAACGTCCTGACTTTC. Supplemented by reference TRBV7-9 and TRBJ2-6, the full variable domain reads DTGVSQNPRHKITKRGQNVTFRCDPISEHNRLYWYRQTLGQGPEFLTYFQNEAQLEKSRLLSDRFSAERPKGSFSTLEIQRTEQGDSAMYLCASSTRDTVVGGANVLTFGAGSRLTVL.

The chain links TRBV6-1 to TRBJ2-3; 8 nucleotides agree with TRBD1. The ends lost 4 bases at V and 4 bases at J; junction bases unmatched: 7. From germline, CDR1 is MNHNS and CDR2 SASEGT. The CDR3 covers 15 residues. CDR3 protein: CASSAEDRAADTQYF. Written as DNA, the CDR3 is TGTGCCAGCAGTGCCGAGGACAGGGCGGCAGATACGCAGTATTTT.

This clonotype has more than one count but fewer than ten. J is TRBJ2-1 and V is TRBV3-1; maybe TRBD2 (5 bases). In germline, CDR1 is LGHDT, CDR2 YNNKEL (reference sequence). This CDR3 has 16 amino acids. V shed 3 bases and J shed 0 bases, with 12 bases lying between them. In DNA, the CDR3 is TGTGCCAGCAGCCAGGTACTAGTCAGCTCCTACAATGAGCAGTTCTTC. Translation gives CASSQVLVSSYNEQFF.

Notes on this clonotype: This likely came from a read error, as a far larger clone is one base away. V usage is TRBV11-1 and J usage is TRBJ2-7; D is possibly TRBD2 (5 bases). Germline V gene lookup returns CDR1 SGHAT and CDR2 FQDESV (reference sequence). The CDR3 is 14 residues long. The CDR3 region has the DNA TGTGTCAGCAGCTTTGGGAGCGTCTCCTACGAGCAGTACTTC. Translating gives CVSSFGSVSYEQYF.

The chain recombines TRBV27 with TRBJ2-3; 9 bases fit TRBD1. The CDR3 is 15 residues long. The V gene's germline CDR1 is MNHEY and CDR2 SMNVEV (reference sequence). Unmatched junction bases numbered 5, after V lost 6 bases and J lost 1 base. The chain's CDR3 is CASRGTGGRTDTQYF. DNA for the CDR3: TGTGCCAGCAGGGGAACAGGGGGCCGCACAGATACGCAGTATTTT.